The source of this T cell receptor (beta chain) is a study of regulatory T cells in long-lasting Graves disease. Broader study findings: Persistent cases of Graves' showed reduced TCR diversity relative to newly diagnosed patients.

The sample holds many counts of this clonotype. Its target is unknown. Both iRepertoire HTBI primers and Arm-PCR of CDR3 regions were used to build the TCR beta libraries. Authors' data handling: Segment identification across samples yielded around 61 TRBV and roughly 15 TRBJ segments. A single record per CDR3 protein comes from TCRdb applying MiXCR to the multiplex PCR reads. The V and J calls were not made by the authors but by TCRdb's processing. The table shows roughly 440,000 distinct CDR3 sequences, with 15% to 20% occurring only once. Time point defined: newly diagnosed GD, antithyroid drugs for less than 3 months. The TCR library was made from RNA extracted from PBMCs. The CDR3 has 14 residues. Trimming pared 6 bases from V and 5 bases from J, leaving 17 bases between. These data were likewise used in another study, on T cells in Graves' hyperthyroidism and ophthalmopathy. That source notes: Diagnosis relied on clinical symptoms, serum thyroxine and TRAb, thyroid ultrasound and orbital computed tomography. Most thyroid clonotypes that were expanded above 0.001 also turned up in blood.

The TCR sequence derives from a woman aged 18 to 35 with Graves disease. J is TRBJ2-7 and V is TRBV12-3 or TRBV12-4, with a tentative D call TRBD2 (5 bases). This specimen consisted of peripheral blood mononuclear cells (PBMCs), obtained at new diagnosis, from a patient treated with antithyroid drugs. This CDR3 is CASSRSTPRDEQYF. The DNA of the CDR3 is TGTGCCAGCAGCCGATCGACCCCGCGGGACGAGCAGTACTTC.